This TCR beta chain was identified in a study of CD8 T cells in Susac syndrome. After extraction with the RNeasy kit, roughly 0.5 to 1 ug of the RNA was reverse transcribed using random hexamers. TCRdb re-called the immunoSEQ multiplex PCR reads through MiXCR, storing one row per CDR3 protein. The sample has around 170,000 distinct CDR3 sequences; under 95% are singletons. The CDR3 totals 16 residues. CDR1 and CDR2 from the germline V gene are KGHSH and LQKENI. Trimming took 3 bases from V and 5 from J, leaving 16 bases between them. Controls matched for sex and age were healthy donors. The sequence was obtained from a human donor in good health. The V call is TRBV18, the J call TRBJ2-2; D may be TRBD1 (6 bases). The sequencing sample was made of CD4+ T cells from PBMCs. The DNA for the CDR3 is TGTGCCAGCTCACCTCGGGACACCTCATTGACCGGGGAGCTGTTTTTT. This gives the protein CASSPRDTSLTGELFF.